The clone carrying this T cell receptor (beta chain) turned up a few times. This entry is derived from a study of control samples from healthy donors and cancer patients. Germline V gene lookup returns CDR1 MNHNS and CDR2 SASEGT. V lost 6 bases to trimming and J lost 6 bases; unmatched junction nucleotides: 34. The CDR3 is made up of 24 amino acids. Measured with immunoSEQ multiplex PCR; TCRdb has only the in-frame clones, and not every one. The table has around 140,000 clones, around 93% seen once. Sequenced sample: blood. This chain joins TRBV6-1 and TRBJ1-6; 8 nucleotides line up with TRBD1. This clonotype was obtained from a woman aged 50 to 65 in good health. The CDR3 coding sequence is TGTGCCAGCAGGGAACGAAGGACAGGGAAGGGACCCACGCAGGCGAGAAGCGTTAATTCACCCCTCCACTTT. Protein sequence: CASRERRTGKGPTQARSVNSPLHF.